This T cell receptor beta chain was identified in a study of blood T cell repertoires in COVID-19. This clone was recorded a few times. Sequenced by immunoSEQ multiplex PCR; TCRdb stores in-frame clones only, minus some. The sample has 40,000 to 50,000 clones, around nine tenths seen once; the top ten hold 4.3%. This CDR3 is 17 amino acids long. V dropped 0 bases and J dropped 5; count of bases not matched to a gene: 7. CDR1 and CDR2 (germline): LGHNA, YSLEER. The receptor was derived from a man aged 60 to 75 with acute or convalescent COVID-19. Source material: peripheral blood. The rearrangement joins TRBV4-3 to TRBJ2-2; 9 nucleotides line up with TRBD2. The DNA for the CDR3 is TGCGCCAGCAGCCAAGAAGTCGGCGGGGGGGTTACCGGGGAGCTGTTTTTT. Protein product: CASSQEVGGGVTGELFF.